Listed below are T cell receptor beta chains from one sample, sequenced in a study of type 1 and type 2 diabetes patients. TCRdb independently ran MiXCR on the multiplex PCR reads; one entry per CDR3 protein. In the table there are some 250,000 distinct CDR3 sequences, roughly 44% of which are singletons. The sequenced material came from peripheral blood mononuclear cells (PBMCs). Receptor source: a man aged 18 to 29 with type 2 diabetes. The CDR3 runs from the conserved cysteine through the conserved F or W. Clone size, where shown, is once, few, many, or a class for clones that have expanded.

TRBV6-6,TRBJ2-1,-,CASSYQPGTSGYNEQFF
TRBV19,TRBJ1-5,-,CASSTQFGPQHF
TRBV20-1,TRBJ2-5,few,CSAPALGEGETQYF
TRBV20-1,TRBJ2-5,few,CSASPSGGDWMETQYF
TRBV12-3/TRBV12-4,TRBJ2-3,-,CASSPRNAVTDTQYF
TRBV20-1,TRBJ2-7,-,CSARSGRTGVYEQYF
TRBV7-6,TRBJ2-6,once,CASSLGTGGPWANVLTF
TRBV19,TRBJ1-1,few,CASSMGLDRKAFF
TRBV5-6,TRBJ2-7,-,CASSSGLNSYEQYF
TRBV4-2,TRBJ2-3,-,CASSQDVTVILGGADTQYF
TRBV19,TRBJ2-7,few,CASRRYGQGAYEQYF
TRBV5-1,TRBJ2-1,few,CASKKGPEAHEQFF
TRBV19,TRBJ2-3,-,CASSSPMGTDVWRDTQYF
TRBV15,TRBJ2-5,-,CATSRWTSQKTQYF
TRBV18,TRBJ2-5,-,CASSPRATETQYF
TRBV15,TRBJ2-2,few,CATSREVLAGGELFF
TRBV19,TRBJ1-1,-,CASSTWDPPNTEAFF
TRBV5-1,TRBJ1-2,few,CASSLDPGQDYGYTF
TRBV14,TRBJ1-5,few,CASSQDRDRGLYSNQPQHF
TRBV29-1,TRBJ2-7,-,CSVVGGGQILF
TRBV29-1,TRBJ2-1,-,CSVEADNEQFF
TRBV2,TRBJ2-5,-,CASRDDIAGGAGETQYF
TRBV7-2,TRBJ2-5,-,CASSLNGLKETQYF
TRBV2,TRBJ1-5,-,CASSLSRGDQPQHF
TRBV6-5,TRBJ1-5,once,CASRKGGNQPQHF
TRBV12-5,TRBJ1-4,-,CASGLAGLNEKLFF
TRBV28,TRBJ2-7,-,CASSVAGVGYEQYF
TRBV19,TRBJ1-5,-,CASSPATGGTQPQHF
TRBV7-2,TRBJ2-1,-,CASSFTPLLEQFF
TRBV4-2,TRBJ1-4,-,CASSPETATNEKLFF
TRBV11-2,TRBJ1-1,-,CASSGQGVGEAFF
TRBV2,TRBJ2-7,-,CASSEMGRGSSYEQYF
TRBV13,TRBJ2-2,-,CATALAGDTGELFF
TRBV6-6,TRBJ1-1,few,CALTQGRDTEAFF
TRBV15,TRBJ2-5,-,CATSGAGGLSAQYF
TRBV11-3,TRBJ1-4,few,CASSLVAPKKEKLFF
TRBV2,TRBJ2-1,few,CASRTSGGTGEQFF
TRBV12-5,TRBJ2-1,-,CASSRTSGTDFDEQFF
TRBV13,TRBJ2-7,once,CASSPDSQASQYF
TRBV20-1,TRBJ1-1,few,CSAAQGRSTEAFF
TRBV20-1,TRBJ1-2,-,CSARVGDRYGYTF
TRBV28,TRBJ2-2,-,CASSLMGGVVGELFF
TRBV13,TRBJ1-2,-,CASNIRGQGDLNYGYTF
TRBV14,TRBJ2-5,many,CASSQNEETQYF
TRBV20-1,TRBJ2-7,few,CSARDRRTLQYEQYF
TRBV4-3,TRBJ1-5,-,CASSQDRGGQPQHF
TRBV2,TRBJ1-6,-,CASSRSSYNSPLHF
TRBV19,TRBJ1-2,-,CASSIVRLELGLLYGYTF
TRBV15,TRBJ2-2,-,CATSWARGVGTGELFF
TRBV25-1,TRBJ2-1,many,CASSPRPGTGINEQFF
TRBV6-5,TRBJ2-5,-,CAISESTGEEAQYF
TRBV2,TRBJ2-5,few,CASRGPETQYF
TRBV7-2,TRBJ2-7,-,CASSEIAGTGYEQYF
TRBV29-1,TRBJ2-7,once,CSARGGGSYEQYF
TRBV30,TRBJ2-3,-,CAWSGASGNSADTQYF
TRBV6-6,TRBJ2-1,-,CASSSPERGGDSYNEQFF
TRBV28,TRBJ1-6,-,CASSDEGYSPLHF
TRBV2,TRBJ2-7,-,CASSSAEGLAGYEQHF
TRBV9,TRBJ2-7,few,CASSPSGQSSYEQYF
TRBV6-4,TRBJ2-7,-,CASKAWGPAEQYF